This TCR beta chain was sequenced during a study of T-cell memory formation after mild COVID-19. Study-level information: TCR clusters mostly belonged to single donors. Study findings and constraints: Shrinking CD4+ clones were chiefly CM and EM; CD8+ ones were chiefly EMRA.

This CDR3 has 16 residues. Germline V gene data show CDR1 as LGHNA and CDR2 as YNFKEQ. Deletions cut 1 base from V and 0 bases from J, with 10 bases between. Each CDR3 protein is one row after TCRdb ran MiXCR on the 5' RACE reads. The sample lists 210,000 or so distinct CDR3 sequences, 10% to 13% occurring once. This clonotype was found many times. Its specificity is not known. The chain combines TRBV4-2 with TRBJ2-1, with D perhaps TRBD1 or TRBD2 (5 bases each). The source is a man aged 18 to 35 who had mild COVID-19 (a few samples of this study predate the infection). Cell type and time point are not known. Material: PBMCs or a T cell subset sorted from them (not recorded which). The CDR3 DNA follows: TGTGCCAGCAGCCAAGGGATGGGACCCTCCTACAATGAGCAGTTCTTC. This encodes CASSQGMGPSYNEQFF.